This T cell receptor (beta chain) originates from a study of CXCR3-negative and CXCR3-positive naive CD8 T cells. The wider study: The libraries yielded around 140 million TRB reads, about 1.5 +/- 0.3 million each. Study conclusions and caveats: Compared with CXCR3-negative naive cells, CXCR3-positive naive cells showed more hydrophobic TRB CDR3s. TRBV-TRBJ usage was similar across naive CXCR3 subsets but distinct in memory cells.

With regard to this clonotype: As yet, its antigen is unknown.

TRB cDNA libraries were made by UMI-labeled 5' RACE. TCRdb re-called the 5' RACE reads and gives one entry per CDR3 protein, without DNA. This sample's table reports 90,000 to 100,000 distinct CDR3 sequences. The CDR3 sequence is 17 residues long. The germline V gene encodes CDR1 SGHVS and CDR2 FNYEAQ. The sample was naive CXCR3+ CD8+ T cells from blood. Subset meaning: CD45RO-CCR7+CD27+CD95- naive CD8+ T cells expressing CXCR3 (TNR3+). The receptor comes from a human donor in good health. Some clones in this sample may be carry-over from other donors' samples. The gene calls are TRBV7-6 and TRBJ2-3; TCRdb calls TRBD2, which cannot be checked without DNA. The CDR3 loop reads CASSLALASGPLDTQYF.